This T cell receptor (beta chain) was sequenced in a study of shared clonotypes between healthy human individuals. Assay: immunoSEQ multiplex PCR; the TCRdb copy retains only in-frame clones and omits some. The sample consists of 300,000 to 400,000 clones, 73% of them appearing once. Germline loops: CDR1 SGHVS, CDR2 FQNEAQ. The CDR3 has 15 amino acids. Losses at the gene ends were 5 bases for V and 0 bases for J; bases not matched to a gene: 4. In this sample, this clone turned up a few times. Other nucleotide sequences in the sample specify the same CDR3. This chain connects TRBV7-8 to TRBJ2-1, with 7 positions matching TRBD1. The sequenced sample was memory CD4+ T cells sorted from blood. Subset of the sample: CD45RA-negative fraction. This receptor was obtained from a man aged 25 to 40 in good health. The CDR3 region has the DNA TGTGCCAGCAGCCGGACAGGCAGCTCCTACAATGAGCAGTTCTTC. Translating gives CASSRTGSSYNEQFF.